Below, one T cell receptor beta chain is given with its context. As yet, its antigen is unknown. The PCR contained 60 Vbeta and 13 Jbeta primers. The assay was immunoSEQ multiplex PCR, and TCRdb's table has in-frame clones only and misses some. The table records about 120,000 clones, roughly 63% of them present only once. These data are taken from a study of cytomegalovirus exposure and HLA in healthy donors. Study-level findings and limits: Listed as cytomegalovirus-associated were about 160 TCR beta chains.

The sequenced sample was PBMCs. This sequence originates from a man in his forties in good health and CMV-seropositive.

The CDR3 loop reads CASSFRVDYEQYF. DNA of the CDR3: TGTGCCAGCAGTTTCAGGGTGGACTACGAGCAGTACTTC. The chain links TRBV27 to TRBJ2-7, with a weak D call TRBD1 (5 bases). The CDR3 totals 13 residues. With 3 bases removed from V and 3 bases from J, the gap between germline ends came to 9 bases. Per the germline V gene, CDR1 is MNHEY and CDR2 is SMNVEV (reference sequence).